This T cell receptor (beta chain) was retrieved from a study of blood T cell repertoires in COVID-19. Whole-study context: Researchers got acute and convalescent COVID-19 samples from the United States, Italy and Spain. The analysed material was cDNA or gDNA that came from T cells, B-cell-depleted T cells, or PBMCs.

Study processing details: Researchers report that nucleated cell counts were estimated from reference gene primer amplification. The assay was immunoSEQ multiplex PCR, and TCRdb's table has in-frame clones only and misses some. That table is the source of V, J and clone size, and D and trimming were worked out from the DNA. The repertoire has tens of thousands of clones, roughly nine tenths of them found once; the top ten carry roughly 4.5%. The CDR3 extends over 17 amino acids. Germline V CDR1 and CDR2: GTSNPN, SVGIG (reference sequence). V shed 2 bases and J 5 bases; nucleotides not matched to a gene: 15.

The rearrangement uses TRBV30 and TRBJ2-7, with 10 bases identical to TRBD2. The TCR sequence derives from a man between 60 and 75 years old with acute or convalescent COVID-19. The specimen sequenced was peripheral blood. The CDR3 DNA reads as TGTGCCTGGAGTCCCTCACTAGCGGGGAGCCTCAGGGACGAGCAGTACTTC. It yields the protein CAWSPSLAGSLRDEQYF.